This TCR beta chain came from a study of siplizumab effects on memory and regulatory T cells. Trimming took 2 bases from V and 0 from J, leaving 6 bases between them. This CDR3 has 13 residues. The germline CDR1 and CDR2 sequences are SGHRS and YFSETQ. For this clone: Its antigen is undetermined.

About 9.8 x 10^4 TCR templates per sample were sequenced. TCRdb's table, derived via immunoSEQ multiplex PCR, lists solely in-frame clones and lacks some. The table includes about 120,000 clones, 93% detected once. Notes on the study in general: Major contributors to the alloresponse seemed to be naive T cells, which also appeared more diverse than memory cells.

The chain joins TRBV5-1 to TRBJ2-7; D remains unclear. The clonotype originates from a human donor in good health. The material sequenced was non-Treg CD4+ T cells sorted from blood. The DNA for the CDR3 is TGCGCCAGCAGCTTCCAGGTCTCCTACGAGCAGTACTTC. Its protein product is CASSFQVSYEQYF. The full variable domain, with the rest looked up from reference TRBV5-1 and TRBJ2-7, is KAGVTQTPRYLIKTRGQQVTLSCSPISGHRSVSWYQQTPGQGLQFLFEYFSETQRNKGNFPGRFSGRQFSNSRSEMNVSTLELGDSALYLCASSFQVSYEQYFGPGTRLTVT.